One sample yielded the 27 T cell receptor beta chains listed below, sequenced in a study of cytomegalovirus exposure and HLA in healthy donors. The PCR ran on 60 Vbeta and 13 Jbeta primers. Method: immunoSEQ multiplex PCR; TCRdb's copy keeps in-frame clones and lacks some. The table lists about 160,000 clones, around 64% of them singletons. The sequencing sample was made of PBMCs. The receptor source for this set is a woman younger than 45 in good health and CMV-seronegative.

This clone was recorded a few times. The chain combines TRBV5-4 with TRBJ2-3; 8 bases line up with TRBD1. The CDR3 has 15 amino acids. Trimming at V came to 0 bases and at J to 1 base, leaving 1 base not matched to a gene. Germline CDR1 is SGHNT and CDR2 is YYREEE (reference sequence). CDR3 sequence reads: CASSLAGGGTDTQYF. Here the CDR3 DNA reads TGTGCCAGCAGCTTGGCAGGGGGCGGCACAGATACGCAGTATTTT.

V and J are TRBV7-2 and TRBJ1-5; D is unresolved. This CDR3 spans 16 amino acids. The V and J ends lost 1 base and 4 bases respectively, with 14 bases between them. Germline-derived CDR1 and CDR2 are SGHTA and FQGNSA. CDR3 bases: TGTGCCAGCAGCTTAGTGGCGGAGGATACGAATCAGCCCCAGCATTTT. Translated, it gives CASSLVAEDTNQPQHF. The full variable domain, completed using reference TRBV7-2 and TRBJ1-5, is GAGVSQSPSNKVTEKGKDVELRCDPISGHTALYWYRQSLGQGLEFLIYFQGNSAPDKSGLPSDRFSAERTGGSVSTLTIQRTQQEDSAVYLCASSLVAEDTNQPQHFGDGTRLSIL.

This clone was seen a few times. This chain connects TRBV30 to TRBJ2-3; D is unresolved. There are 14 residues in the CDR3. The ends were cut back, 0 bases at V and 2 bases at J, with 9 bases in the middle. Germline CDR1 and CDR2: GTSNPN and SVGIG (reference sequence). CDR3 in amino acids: CAWSVPGNTDTQYF. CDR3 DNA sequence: TGTGCCTGGAGTGTACCAGGTAACACAGATACGCAGTATTTT.

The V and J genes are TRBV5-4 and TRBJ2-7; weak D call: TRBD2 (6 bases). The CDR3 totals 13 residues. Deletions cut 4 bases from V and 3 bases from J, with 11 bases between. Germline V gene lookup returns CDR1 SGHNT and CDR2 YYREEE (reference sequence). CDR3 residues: CASSLRGDYEQYF. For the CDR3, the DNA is TGTGCCAGCAGCCTTCGCGGGGACTACGAGCAGTACTTC.

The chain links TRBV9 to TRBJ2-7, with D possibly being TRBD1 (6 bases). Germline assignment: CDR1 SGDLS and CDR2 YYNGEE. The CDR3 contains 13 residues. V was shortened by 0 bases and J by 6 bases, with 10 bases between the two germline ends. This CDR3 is CASSVDLQGEQYF. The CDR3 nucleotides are TGTGCCAGCAGCGTAGACCTACAGGGCGAGCAGTACTTC.

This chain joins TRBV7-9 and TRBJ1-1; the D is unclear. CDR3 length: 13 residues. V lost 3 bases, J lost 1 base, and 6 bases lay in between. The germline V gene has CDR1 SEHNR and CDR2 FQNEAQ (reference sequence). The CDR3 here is CASSFSQNTEAFF. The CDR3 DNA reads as TGTGCCAGCAGCTTTAGCCAGAACACTGAAGCTTTCTTT.

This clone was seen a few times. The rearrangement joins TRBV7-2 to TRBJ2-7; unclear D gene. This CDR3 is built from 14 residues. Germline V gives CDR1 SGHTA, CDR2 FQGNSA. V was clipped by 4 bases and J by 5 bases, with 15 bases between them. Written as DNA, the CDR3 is TGTGCCAGCAGCTCCGTTAAGGAGTCCCACGAGCAGTACTTC. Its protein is CASSSVKESHEQYF.

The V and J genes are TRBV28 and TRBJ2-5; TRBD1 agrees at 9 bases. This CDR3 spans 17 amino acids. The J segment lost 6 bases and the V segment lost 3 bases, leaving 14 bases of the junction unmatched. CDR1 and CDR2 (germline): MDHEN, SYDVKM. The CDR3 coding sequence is TGTGCCAGCAGTTTTCAACTTGTGGGACAGGGTTGGAAGACCCAGTACTTC. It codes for CASSFQLVGQGWKTQYF.

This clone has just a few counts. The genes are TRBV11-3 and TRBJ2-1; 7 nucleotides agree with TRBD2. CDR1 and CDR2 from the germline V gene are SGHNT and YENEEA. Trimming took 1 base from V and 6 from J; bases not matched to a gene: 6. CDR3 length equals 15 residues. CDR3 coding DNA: TGTGCCAGCAGCTTAGGGACTAGAGCTAGCAATGAGCAGTTCTTC. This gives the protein CASSLGTRASNEQFF.

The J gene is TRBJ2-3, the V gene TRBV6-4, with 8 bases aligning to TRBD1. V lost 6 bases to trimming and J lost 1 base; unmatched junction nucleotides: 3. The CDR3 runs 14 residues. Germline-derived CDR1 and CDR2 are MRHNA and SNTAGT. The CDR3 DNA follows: TGTGCCAGCAGCGAGACAGGGGGCACAGATACGCAGTATTTT. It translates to CASSETGGTDTQYF.

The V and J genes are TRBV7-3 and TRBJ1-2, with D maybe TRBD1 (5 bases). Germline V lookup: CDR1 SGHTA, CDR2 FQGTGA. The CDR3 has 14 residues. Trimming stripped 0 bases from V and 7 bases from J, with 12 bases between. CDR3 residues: CASSLTGGGGGYTF. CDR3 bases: TGTGCCAGCAGCTTAACTGGGGGGGGAGGTGGCTACACCTTC.

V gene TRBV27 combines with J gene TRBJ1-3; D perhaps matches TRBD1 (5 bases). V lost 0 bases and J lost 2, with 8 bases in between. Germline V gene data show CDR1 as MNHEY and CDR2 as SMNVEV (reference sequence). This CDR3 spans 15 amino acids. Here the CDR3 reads CASSLSSGTGNTIYF. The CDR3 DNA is TGTGCCAGCAGTTTATCTTCAGGGACTGGAAACACCATATATTTT.

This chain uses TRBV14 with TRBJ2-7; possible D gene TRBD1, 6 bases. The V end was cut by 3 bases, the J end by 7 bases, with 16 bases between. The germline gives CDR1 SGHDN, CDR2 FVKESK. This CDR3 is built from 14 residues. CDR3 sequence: CASSHRQAYAEQYF. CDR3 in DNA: TGTGCCAGCAGCCACAGACAGGCCTACGCAGAGCAGTACTTC.

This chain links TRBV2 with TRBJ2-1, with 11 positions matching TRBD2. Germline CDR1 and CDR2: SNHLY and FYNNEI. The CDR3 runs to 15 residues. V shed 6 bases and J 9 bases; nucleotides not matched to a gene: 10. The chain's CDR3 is CASSGASGRWAEQFF. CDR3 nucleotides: TGTGCCAGCAGCGGGGCTAGCGGGAGGTGGGCTGAGCAGTTCTTC.

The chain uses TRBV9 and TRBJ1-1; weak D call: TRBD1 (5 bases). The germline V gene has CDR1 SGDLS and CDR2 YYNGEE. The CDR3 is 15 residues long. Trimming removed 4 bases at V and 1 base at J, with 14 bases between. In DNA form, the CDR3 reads TGTGCCAGCAGCCGGGACTCCTCAGGGAACACTGAAGCTTTCTTT. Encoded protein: CASSRDSSGNTEAFF. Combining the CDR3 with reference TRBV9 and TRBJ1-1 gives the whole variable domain DSGVTQTPKHLITATGQRVTLRCSPRSGDLSVYWYQQSLDQGLQFLIQYYNGEERAKGNILERFSAQQFPDLHSELNLSSLELGDSALYFCASSRDSSGNTEAFFGQGTRLTVV.

CDR3 sequence (DNA): TGTGCCAGCGGCCACTACGACACAGATACGCAGTATTTT. Its protein product is CASGHYDTDTQYF. This rearrangement joins TRBV11-3 to TRBJ2-3; the D is unclear. The CDR3 consists of 13 residues. From germline, CDR1 is SGHNT and CDR2 YENEEA. V was trimmed by 8 bases and J by 2 bases, leaving 11 bases between them.

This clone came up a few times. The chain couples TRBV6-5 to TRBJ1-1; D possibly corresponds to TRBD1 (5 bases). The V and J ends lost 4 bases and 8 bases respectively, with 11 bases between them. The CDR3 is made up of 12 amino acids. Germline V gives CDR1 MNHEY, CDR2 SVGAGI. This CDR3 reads CASSSTVGEAFF. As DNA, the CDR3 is TGTGCCAGCAGTTCGACAGTGGGAGAAGCTTTCTTT.

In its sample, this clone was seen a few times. As DNA, the CDR3 is TGTGCCACCAGGTTCAGCGGGAGCTACAATGAGCAGTTCTTC. Translated: CATRFSGSYNEQFF. The rearrangement joins TRBV15 to TRBJ2-1; TRBD2 matches at 8 bases. Germline V CDR1 and CDR2: LNHNV, YYDKDF (reference sequence). V lost 6 bases, J lost 3 bases, and 4 bases stayed unmatched. The CDR3 runs to 14 residues.

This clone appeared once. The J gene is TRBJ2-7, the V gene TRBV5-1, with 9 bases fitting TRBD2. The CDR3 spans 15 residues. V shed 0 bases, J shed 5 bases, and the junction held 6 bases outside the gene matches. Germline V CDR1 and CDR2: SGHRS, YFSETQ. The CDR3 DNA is TGCGCCAGCAGCTTGGCGGCTAGCGGGATTAACGAGCAGTACTTC. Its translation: CASSLAASGINEQYF.

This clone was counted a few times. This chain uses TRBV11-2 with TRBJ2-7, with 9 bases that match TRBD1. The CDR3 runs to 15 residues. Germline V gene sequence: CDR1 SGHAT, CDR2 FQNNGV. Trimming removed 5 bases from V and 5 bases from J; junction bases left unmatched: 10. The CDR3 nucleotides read TGTGCCAGCAGCCCCCGAGGGACAGGGATCCACGAGCAGTACTTC. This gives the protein CASSPRGTGIHEQYF.

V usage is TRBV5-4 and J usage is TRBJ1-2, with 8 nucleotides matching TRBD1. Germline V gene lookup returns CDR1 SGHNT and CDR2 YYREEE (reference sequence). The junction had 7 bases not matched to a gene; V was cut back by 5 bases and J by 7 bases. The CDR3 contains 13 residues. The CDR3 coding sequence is TGTGCCAGCAGTTTTCCGGGACAGGCTGGCTACACCTTC. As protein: CASSFPGQAGYTF.

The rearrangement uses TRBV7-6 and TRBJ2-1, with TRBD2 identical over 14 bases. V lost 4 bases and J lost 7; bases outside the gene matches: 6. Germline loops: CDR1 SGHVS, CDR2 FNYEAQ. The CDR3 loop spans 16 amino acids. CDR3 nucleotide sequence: TGTGCCAGCAGCTCCCCGACTAGCGGGGGGGGGAATGAGCAGTTCTTC. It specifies CASSSPTSGGGNEQFF.

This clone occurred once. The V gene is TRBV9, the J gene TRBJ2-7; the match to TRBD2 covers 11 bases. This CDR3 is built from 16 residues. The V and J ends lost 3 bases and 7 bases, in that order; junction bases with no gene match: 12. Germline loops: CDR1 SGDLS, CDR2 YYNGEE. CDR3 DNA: TGTGCCAGCAGCGCCACAGGGACTAGCGGAATTCTGGAGCAGTACTTC. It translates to CASSATGTSGILEQYF.

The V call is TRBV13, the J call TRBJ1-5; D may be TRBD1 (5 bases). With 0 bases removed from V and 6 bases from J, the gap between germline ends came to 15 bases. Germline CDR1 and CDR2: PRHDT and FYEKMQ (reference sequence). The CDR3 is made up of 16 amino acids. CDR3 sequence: CASSLGPGTGGQPQHF. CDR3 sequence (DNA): TGTGCCAGCAGCTTAGGCCCTGGGACGGGGGGTCAGCCCCAGCATTTT.

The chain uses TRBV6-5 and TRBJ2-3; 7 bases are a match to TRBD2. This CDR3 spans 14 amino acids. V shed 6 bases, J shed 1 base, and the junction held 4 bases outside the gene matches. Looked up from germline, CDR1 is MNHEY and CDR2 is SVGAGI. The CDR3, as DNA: TGTGCCAGCAGACTAGCGACCCGCACAGATACGCAGTATTTT. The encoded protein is CASRLATRTDTQYF.

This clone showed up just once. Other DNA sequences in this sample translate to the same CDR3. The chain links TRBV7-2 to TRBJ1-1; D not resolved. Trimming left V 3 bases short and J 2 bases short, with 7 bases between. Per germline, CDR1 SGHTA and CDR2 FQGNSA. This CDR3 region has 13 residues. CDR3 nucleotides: TGTGCCAGCAGCTTTTCAGTCAACACTGAAGCTTTCTTT. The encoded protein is CASSFSVNTEAFF.

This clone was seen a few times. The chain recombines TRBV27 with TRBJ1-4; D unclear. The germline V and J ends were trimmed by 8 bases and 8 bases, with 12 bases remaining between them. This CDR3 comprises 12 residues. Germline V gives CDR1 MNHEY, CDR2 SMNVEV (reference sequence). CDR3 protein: CASGRGWEKLFF. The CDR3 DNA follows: TGTGCCAGCGGGCGGGGTTGGGAAAAACTGTTTTTT.